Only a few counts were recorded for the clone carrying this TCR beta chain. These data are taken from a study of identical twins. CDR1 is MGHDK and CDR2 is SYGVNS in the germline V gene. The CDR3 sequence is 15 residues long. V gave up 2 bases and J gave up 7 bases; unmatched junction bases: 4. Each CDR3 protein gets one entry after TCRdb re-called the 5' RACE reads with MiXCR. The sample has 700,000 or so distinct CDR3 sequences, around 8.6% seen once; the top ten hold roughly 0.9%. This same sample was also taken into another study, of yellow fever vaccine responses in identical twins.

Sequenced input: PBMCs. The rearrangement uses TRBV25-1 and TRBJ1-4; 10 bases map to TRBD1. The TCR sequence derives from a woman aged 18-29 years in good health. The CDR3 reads CASSERDRGSEKLFF. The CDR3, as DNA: TGTGCCAGCAGTGAAAGGGACAGGGGATCTGAAAAACTGTTTTTT.